This T cell receptor beta chain was profiled in a study of T cells after posttransplantation cyclophosphamide. Findings and limits, study-wide: Tissue-infiltrating T cells from skin or gut overlapped little with blood T cells. Donor-recipient repertoire similarity was low at 1-2 months, rising over year one.

The protocol was immunoSEQ multiplex PCR, while the TCRdb copy is restricted to in-frame clones and leaves out a portion. The sample counts 40,000 or so clones, none seen once; the ten largest own 5.5% to 6%. The junction had 5 bases not matched to a gene; V was cut back by 1 base and J by 0 bases. Germline CDR1 and CDR2: SGHAT and FQNNGV. The CDR3 contains 17 residues. This clone was seen only a few times. Its antigen remains unidentified. The V and J genes are TRBV11-2 and TRBJ2-3; 9 bases are shared with TRBD2. Specimen: PBMCs. The receptor comes from a man aged 30 to 39 in good health and a related stem cell transplant donor. The CDR3 loop is CASSLGSTSGSTDTQYF. Here the CDR3 DNA reads TGTGCCAGCAGCTTAGGTTCGACTAGCGGAAGCACAGATACGCAGTATTTT.